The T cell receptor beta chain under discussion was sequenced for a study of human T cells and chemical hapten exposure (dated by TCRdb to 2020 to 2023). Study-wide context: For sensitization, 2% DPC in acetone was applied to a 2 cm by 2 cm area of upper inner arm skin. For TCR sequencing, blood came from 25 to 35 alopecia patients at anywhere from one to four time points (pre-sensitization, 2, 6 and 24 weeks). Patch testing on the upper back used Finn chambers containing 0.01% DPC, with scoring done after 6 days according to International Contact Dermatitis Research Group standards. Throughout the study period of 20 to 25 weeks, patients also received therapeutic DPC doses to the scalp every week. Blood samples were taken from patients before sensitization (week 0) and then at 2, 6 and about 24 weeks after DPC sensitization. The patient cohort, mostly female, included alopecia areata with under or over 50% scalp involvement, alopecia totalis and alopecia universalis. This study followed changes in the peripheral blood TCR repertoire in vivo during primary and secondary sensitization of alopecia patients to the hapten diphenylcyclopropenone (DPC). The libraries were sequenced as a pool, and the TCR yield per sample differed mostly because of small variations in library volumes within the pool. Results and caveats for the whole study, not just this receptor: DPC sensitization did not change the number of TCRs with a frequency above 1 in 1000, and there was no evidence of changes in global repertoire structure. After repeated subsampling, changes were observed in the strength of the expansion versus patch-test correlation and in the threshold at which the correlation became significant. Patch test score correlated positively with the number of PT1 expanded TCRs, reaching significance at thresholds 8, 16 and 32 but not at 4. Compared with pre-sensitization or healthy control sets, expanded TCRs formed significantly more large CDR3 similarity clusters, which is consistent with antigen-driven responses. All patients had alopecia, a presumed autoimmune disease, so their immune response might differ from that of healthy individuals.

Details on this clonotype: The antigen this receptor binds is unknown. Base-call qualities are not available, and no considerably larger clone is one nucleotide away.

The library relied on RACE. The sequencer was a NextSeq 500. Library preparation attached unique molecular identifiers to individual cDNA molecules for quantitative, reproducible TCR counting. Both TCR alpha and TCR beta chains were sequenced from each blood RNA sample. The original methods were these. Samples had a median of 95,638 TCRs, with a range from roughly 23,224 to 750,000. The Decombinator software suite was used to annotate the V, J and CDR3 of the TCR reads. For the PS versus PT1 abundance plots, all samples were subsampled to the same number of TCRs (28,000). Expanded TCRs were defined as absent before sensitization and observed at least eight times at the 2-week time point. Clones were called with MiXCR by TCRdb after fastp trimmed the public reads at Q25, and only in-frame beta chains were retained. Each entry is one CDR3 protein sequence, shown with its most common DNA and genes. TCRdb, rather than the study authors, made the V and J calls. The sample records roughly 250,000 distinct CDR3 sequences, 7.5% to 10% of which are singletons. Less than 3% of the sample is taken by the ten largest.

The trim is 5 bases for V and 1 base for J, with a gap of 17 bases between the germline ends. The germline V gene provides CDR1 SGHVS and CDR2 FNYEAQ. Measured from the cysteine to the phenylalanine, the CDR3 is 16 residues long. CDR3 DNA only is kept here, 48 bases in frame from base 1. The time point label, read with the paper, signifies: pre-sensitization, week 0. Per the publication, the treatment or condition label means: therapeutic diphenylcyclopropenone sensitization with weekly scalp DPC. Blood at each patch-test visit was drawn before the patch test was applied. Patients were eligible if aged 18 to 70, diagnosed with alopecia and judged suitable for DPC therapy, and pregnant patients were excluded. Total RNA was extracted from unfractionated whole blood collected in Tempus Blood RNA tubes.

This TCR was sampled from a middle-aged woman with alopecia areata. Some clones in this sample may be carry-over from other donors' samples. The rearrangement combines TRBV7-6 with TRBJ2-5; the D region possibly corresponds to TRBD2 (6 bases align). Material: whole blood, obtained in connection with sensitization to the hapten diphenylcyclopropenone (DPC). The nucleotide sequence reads TGTGCCAGCAGCCAGAAAGCGGGTATTACCCAAGAGACCCAGTACTTC. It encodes CASSQKAGITQETQYF.